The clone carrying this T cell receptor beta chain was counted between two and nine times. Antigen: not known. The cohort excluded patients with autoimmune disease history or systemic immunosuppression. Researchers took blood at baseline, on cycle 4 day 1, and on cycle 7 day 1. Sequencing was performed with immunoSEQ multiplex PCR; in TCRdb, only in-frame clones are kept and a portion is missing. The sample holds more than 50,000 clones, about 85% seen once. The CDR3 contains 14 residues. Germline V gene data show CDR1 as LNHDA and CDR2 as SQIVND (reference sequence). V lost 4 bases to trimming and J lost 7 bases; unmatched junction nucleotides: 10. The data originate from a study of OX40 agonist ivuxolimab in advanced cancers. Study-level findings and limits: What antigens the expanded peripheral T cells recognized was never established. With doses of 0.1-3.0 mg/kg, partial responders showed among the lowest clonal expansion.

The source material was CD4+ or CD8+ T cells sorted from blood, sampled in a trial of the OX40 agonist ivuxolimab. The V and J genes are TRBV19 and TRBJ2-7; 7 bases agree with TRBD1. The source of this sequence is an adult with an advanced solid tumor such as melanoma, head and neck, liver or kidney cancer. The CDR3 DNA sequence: TGTGCCAGTAGTAAGGGGGCCGGACGGCCAGAGCAGTACTTC. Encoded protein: CASSKGAGRPEQYF.